The next 9 T cell receptor beta chains were all read from a single sample in a study of blood T cell repertoires in COVID-19 (dated by TCRdb to 2018 to 2021). The method behind the library was the immunoSEQ multiplex PCR assay. TCRdb holds this immuneACCESS table with in-frame rearrangements only. Some clones are missing; in checked studies, unresolved V genes explain under half, and the rest has no known cause. Across this sample there are around 170,000 clones, with 70% to 85% seen only once. The ten largest clones take up 12% of the sample. The specimen was PBMCs or T cells enriched from blood (not recorded which). These receptors all come from a man aged 45 to 65 who had recovered from COVID-19.

The table lists this clone with a count of one. This sequence joins TRBV6-1 and TRBJ2-3; 8 nucleotides align to TRBD2. The V gene's germline CDR1 is MNHNS and CDR2 SASEGT. The CDR3 sequence is 16 residues long. J gave up 2 bases and V 3 bases, and 7 bases lay outside the gene matches. The CDR3 is CASSDGHGGATDTQYF. CDR3 in DNA: TGTGCCAGCAGTGATGGCCACGGGGGGGCCACAGATACGCAGTATTTT.

This chain uses TRBV7-9 with TRBJ1-4, with D perhaps matching TRBD1 (6 bases). In germline, CDR1 is SEHNR, CDR2 FQNEAQ (reference sequence). This CDR3 has 14 amino acids. The V end was cut by 2 bases, the J end by 7 bases, with 11 bases between. The CDR3: CASSLSTGFEKLFF. The CDR3 region has the DNA TGTGCCAGCAGCTTAAGTACAGGGTTTGAAAAACTGTTTTTT. Full variable domain (rest looked up from reference TRBV7-9 and TRBJ1-4): DTGVSQNPRHKITKRGQNVTFRCDPISEHNRLYWYRQTLGQGPEFLTYFQNEAQLEKSRLLSDRFSAERPKGSFSTLEIQRTEQGDSAMYLCASSLSTGFEKLFFGSGTQLSVL.

This chain uses TRBV3-1 (or the pseudogene TRBV3-2) with TRBJ2-7; possible D gene TRBD2, 6 bases. This CDR3 comprises 14 residues. Between the trimmed V and J ends, which lost 2 bases and 2 bases, there was a span of 10 bases. Germline V gene lookup returns CDR1 LGHDT and CDR2 YNNKEL (reference sequence). The CDR3 sequence: CASSQRGIPYEQYF. CDR3 sequence (DNA): TGTGCCAGCAGCCAACGGGGGATCCCCTACGAGCAGTACTTC.

This clone was counted a few times. The chain uses TRBV3-1 (or the pseudogene TRBV3-2) and TRBJ2-7; D is unresolved. Germline-derived CDR1 and CDR2 are LGHDT and YNNKEL (reference sequence). The CDR3 length is 13 residues. Trimming took 1 base from V and 3 from J, leaving 7 bases between them. The CDR3 is CASSQGRVYEQYF. The CDR3, as DNA: TGTGCCAGCAGCCAAGGAAGAGTCTACGAGCAGTACTTC.

This clone was detected only a few times. A read error may produce the germline difference seen at one junction end. The chain is built from TRBV27 and TRBJ1-6; D might be TRBD1 (5 bases). Germline CDR1 reads MNHEY; CDR2 reads SMNVEV (reference sequence). The CDR3 length is 15 residues. The DNA for the CDR3 is TGTGCTAGCATGTTTCGGGGGATAGGTAATTCACCCCTCCACTTT. Amino acids: CASMFRGIGNSPLHF.

This clone was found once. V and J are TRBV19 and TRBJ1-5, with 7 bases matching TRBD1. The CDR3 runs 14 residues. V shed 5 bases, J shed 4 bases, and the junction held 5 bases outside the gene matches. CDR1 and CDR2 (germline): LNHDA, SQIVND (reference sequence). The CDR3 loop reads CASSPGDRNQPQHF. The CDR3 coding sequence is TGTGCCAGTAGTCCCGGGGACAGAAATCAGCCCCAGCATTTT. The full variable domain, completed using reference TRBV19 and TRBJ1-5, is DGGITQSPKYLFRKEGQNVTLSCEQNLNHDAMYWYRQDPGQGLRLIYYSQIVNDFQKGDIAEGYSVSREKKESFPLTVTSAQKNPTAFYLCASSPGDRNQPQHFGDGTRLSIL.

The rearrangement links TRBV10-2 to TRBJ2-1, with 16 nucleotides matching TRBD2. CDR1 WSHSY and CDR2 SAAADI come from the germline V gene. V shed 0 bases, J shed 2 bases, and the junction held 4 bases outside the gene matches. This CDR3 is built from 19 residues. The CDR3 DNA reads TGCGCCAGCAGTGAGTCGAGGGGACTAGCGGGGGGGCCCTACAATGAGCAGTTCTTC. It yields the protein CASSESRGLAGGPYNEQFF.

This clone was counted a single time. The V call is TRBV2, the J call TRBJ2-2, with a possible D match to TRBD1 (6 bases). There are 15 residues in the CDR3. Germline values: CDR1 SNHLY, CDR2 FYNNEI. V was trimmed by 5 bases and J by 3 bases, leaving 13 bases between them. This CDR3 reads CASSSGQRHTGELFF. As DNA, the CDR3 is TGTGCCAGCAGTAGCGGACAGCGGCACACCGGGGAGCTGTTTTTT. Full variable domain (rest looked up from reference TRBV2 and TRBJ2-2): EPEVTQTPSHQVTQMGQEVILRCVPISNHLYFYWYRQILGQKVEFLVSFYNNEISEKSEIFDDQFSVERPDGSNFTLKIRSTKLEDSAMYFCASSSGQRHTGELFFGEGSRLTVL.

The chain joins TRBV5-5 to TRBJ1-6; D gene ambiguous. Germline lookup yields CDR1 SGHKS and CDR2 YYEKEE (reference sequence). The CDR3 length is 13 residues. V dropped 2 bases and J dropped 8 bases, with 8 bases sitting between them. The CDR3 sequence is CASSFAPDSPLHF. The DNA for the CDR3 is TGTGCCAGCAGCTTCGCCCCGGATTCACCCCTCCACTTT. Full variable domain (remainder filled in from reference TRBV5-5 and TRBJ1-6): DAGVTQSPTHLIKTRGQQVTLRCSPISGHKSVSWYQQVLGQGPQFIFQYYEKEERGRGNFPDRFSARQFPNYSSELNVNALLLGDSALYLCASSFAPDSPLHFGNGTRLTVT.